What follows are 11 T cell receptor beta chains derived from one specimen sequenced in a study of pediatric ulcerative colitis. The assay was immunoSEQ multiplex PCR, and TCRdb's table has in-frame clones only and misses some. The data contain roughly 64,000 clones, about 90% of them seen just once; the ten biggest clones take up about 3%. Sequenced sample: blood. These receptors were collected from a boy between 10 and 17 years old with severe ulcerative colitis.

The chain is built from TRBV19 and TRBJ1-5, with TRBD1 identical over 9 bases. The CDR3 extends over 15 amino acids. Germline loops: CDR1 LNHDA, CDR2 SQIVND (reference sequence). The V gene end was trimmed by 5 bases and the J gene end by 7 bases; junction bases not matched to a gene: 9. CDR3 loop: CASSRPGQGYQPQHF. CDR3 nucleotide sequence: TGTGCCAGTAGTCGTCCGGGACAGGGTTACCAGCCCCAGCATTTT.

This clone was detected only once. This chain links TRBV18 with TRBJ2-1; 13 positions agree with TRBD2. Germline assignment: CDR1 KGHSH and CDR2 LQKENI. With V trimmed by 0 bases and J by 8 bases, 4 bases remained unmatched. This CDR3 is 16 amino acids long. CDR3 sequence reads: CASSPPGLAGNDEQFF. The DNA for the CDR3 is TGTGCCAGCTCACCACCGGGACTAGCGGGAAACGATGAGCAGTTCTTC.

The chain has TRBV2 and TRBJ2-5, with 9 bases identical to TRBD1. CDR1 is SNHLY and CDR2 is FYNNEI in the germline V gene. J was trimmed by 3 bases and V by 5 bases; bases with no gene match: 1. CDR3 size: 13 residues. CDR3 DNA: TGTGCCAGCAGTCGGGACAGGGAAGAGACCCAGTACTTC. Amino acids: CASSRDREETQYF.

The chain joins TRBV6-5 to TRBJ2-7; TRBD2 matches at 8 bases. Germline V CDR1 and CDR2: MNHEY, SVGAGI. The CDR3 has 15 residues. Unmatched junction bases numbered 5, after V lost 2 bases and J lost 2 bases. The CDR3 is CASSYVTAGAYEQYF. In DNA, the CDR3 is TGTGCCAGCAGTTACGTCACAGCGGGGGCCTACGAGCAGTACTTC.

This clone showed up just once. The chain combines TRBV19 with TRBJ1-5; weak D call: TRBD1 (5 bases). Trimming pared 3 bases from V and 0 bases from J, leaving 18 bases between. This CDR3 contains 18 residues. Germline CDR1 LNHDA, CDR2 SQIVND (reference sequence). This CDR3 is CASSIRVLEGISNQPQHF. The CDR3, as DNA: TGTGCCAGTAGTATCCGGGTCTTGGAGGGGATTAGCAATCAGCCCCAGCATTTT.

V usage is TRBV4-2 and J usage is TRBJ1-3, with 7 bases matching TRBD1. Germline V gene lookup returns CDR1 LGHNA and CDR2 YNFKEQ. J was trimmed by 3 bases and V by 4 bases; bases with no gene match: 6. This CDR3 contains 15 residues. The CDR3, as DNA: TGTGCCAGCAGCCCGGACAGGCAGGGTGGAAACACCATATATTTT. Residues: CASSPDRQGGNTIYF.

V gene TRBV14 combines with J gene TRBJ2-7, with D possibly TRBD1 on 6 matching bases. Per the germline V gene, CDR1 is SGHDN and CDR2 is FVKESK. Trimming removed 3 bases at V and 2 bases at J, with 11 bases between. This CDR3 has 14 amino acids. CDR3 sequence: CASSQGARAYEQYF. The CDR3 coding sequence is TGTGCCAGCAGCCAGGGGGCGCGGGCCTACGAGCAGTACTTC.

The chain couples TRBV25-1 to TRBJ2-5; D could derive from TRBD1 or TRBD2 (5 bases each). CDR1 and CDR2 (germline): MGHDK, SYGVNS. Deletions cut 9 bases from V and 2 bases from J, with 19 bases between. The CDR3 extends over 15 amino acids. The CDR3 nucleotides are TGTGCCAGTCGGTCTTCCGGGACGATTCAAGAGACCCAGTACTTC. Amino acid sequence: CASRSSGTIQETQYF. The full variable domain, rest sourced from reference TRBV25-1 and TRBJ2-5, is EADIYQTPRYLVIGTGKKITLECSQTMGHDKMYWYQQDPGMELHLIHYSYGVNSTEKGDLSSESTVSRIRTEHFPLTLESARPSHTSQYLCASRSSGTIQETQYFGPGTRLLVL.

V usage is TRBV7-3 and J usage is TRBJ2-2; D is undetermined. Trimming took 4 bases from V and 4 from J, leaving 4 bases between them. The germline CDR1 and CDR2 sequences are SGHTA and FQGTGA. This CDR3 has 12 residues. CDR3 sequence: CASSSVTGELFF. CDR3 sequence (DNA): TGTGCCAGCAGCTCCGTCACCGGGGAGCTGTTTTTT.

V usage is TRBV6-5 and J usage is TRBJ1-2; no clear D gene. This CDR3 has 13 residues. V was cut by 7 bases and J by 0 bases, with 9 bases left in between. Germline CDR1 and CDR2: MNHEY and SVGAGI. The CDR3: CASKPGANYGYTF. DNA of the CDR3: TGTGCCAGCAAGCCAGGCGCTAACTATGGCTACACCTTC.

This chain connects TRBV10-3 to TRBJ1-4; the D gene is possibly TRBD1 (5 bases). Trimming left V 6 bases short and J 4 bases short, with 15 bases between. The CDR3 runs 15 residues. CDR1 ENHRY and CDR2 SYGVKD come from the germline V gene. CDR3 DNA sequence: TGTGCCATCAGGGAGGACGGACACCTTAATGAAAAACTGTTTTTT. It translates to CAIREDGHLNEKLFF.